The sequence of this TCR beta chain was determined in a study of blood T cell repertoires in COVID-19. The CDR3 is 16 amino acids. Germline-derived CDR1 and CDR2 are SEHNR and FQNEAQ (reference sequence). V was shortened by 5 bases and J by 1 base, with 17 bases between the two germline ends. Using immunoSEQ multiplex PCR, the repertoire was profiled, and TCRdb retains in-frame clones only, with some absent. Among about 300,000 clones listed, roughly nine tenths were seen once. This clonotype was sampled from a woman in her twenties or thirties who had recovered from COVID-19. Material for sequencing was PBMCs or T cells enriched from blood (not recorded which). The gene calls are TRBV7-9 and TRBJ1-1; a possible D gene is TRBD1 (6 bases). The CDR3, as DNA: TGTGCCAGCAGCCGAGTCGGGCAGGGGAAGAACACTGAAGCTTTCTTT. It encodes CASSRVGQGKNTEAFF. The full variable domain, with the rest looked up from reference TRBV7-9 and TRBJ1-1, is DTGVSQNPRHKITKRGQNVTFRCDPISEHNRLYWYRQTLGQGPEFLTYFQNEAQLEKSRLLSDRFSAERPKGSFSTLEIQRTEQGDSAMYLCASSRVGQGKNTEAFFGQGTRLTVV.